Sequencing of this T cell receptor (beta chain) was carried out in a study of cytomegalovirus exposure and HLA in healthy donors. The wider study: Roughly 89 million unique TCR sequences came from HLA-typed donors in an early release.

Per the germline V gene, CDR1 is LGHNA and CDR2 is YNFKEQ. The CDR3 consists of 13 residues. V shed 0 bases and J shed 6 bases, with 9 bases lying between them. The donors were healthy bone marrow donors. This clone was observed once. 13 Jbeta primers and 60 Vbeta primers were used for the PCR. Using immunoSEQ multiplex PCR, the repertoire was profiled, and TCRdb retains in-frame clones only, with some absent. The repertoire includes 120,000 to 150,000 clones, around 86% of them detected once, and 2.9% sits in the top ten. The sample was PBMCs. J is TRBJ2-7 and V is TRBV4-2; tentative D call: TRBD2 (5 bases). This TCR was sampled from a woman in her thirties in good health and CMV-seronegative. The CDR3 loop is CASSQESGFEQYF. CDR3 nucleotide sequence: TGTGCCAGCAGCCAAGAGTCGGGGTTCGAGCAGTACTTC.